The clone carrying this T cell receptor (beta chain) appeared many times. Its specificity is not known. Deletions cut 1 base from V and 4 bases from J, with 11 bases between. CDR3 length: 15 residues. The TCR beta CDR3 regions underwent amplification using RNA transcripts as the source. Primed by the HTBI set, a first-round RT-PCR was run on the TCR CDR3. TCRdb reprocessed the multiplex PCR reads via MiXCR and lists one record per CDR3 protein. The sample records fewer than 400,000 distinct CDR3 sequences, more than 12% being singletons. This sample is drawn from a study of T cells in Graves' hyperthyroidism and ophthalmopathy. Study context: Peripheral blood was obtained at initial diagnosis, preceding any treatment.

Study-level findings and limits: Ophthalmopathy and stable hyperthyroidism were separated by a 13 V-J model. Most expanded thyroid clonotypes above 0.001 recurred in blood.

In the ophthalmopathy cohort, Clinical Activity Score was at least 3, NOSPECS grade at least 4, and duration under 3 months. The TCR originated in a man aged 45-65 years with Graves' ophthalmopathy. The chain carries TRBV12-3 or TRBV12-4 and TRBJ1-5; a weak D match, TRBD1 (5 bases). Sequencing was performed on blood. The CDR3 loop reads CASSLGTLLNQPQHF. As DNA, the CDR3 is TGTGCCAGCAGTTTAGGGACACTATTAAATCAGCCCCAGCATTTT.